One T cell receptor (beta chain) is described in this entry. The antigen is unknown. Method: immunoSEQ multiplex PCR; TCRdb's copy keeps in-frame clones and lacks some. The sample contains about 100,000 clones, around 83% of which appear only once. Time point specified: blood 4 weeks post-SBRT, at nephrectomy. Treatment in this sample: 15 Gy SBRT to primary tumor, nephrectomy 4 weeks later. Nephrectomy followed 15 Gy stereotactic body radiation by 4 weeks. This renal cell carcinoma was of the clear cell type. This specimen belongs to a study of radiation and T cells in renal cell carcinoma. The study's findings and limits: In blood, top tumor clones expanded by 2 weeks, shrinking by 4.

Germline V gene sequence: CDR1 LNHDA, CDR2 SQIVND (reference sequence). V was trimmed by 0 bases and J by 5 bases, leaving 37 bases between them. The CDR3 runs to 23 residues. This chain joins TRBV19 and TRBJ2-5; perhaps D is TRBD1 or TRBD2 (5 bases each). The sample in question was blood, obtained from a patient whose treatment included radiotherapy and nephrectomy. This clonotype was sampled from a man aged 60-69 years with renal cell carcinoma. The CDR3 region is CASSIEGRNPTRHKPGPVETQYF. The CDR3 DNA reads as TGTGCCAGTAGTATAGAGGGTCGAAACCCAACCCGCCACAAACCGGGACCCGTGGAGACCCAGTACTTC.